The 29 T cell receptor beta chains in this list originate from one sample, sequenced in a study of CXCR3-negative and CXCR3-positive naive CD8 T cells. UMI labels and 5' RACE were used to prepare the TRB cDNA libraries. Each CDR3 protein gets one entry in TCRdb, which reprocessed the 5' RACE reads and gives no DNA. The table lists 35,000 to 55,000 distinct CDR3 sequences. Sequencing used naive CXCR3- CD8+ T cells from blood. Subset defined: CD45RO-CCR7+CD27+CD95- naive CD8+ T cells lacking CXCR3 (TNR3-). The receptor set was obtained from a human donor in good health. Some clones in this sample may be carry-over from other donors' samples.

This rearrangement joins TRBV4-1 to TRBJ1-1; no DNA is available, so the TRBD1 call from TCRdb remains unchecked. The CDR3 is made up of 15 amino acids. Germline CDR1 reads MGHRA; CDR2 reads YSYEKL. CDR3: CASSLRGQGWTEAFF.

The V call is TRBV28, the J call TRBJ1-4. The germline V gene has CDR1 MDHEN and CDR2 SYDVKM. The CDR3 extends over 14 amino acids. This chain's CDR3 is CASSLGFNNEKLFF.

The chain recombines TRBV7-2 with TRBJ2-7; the D call of TRBD1 rests on TCRdb alone, since no DNA is present to check it. The germline CDR1 and CDR2 sequences are SGHTA and FQGNSA. The CDR3 extends over 17 amino acids. CDR3 region: CASSPGSLEVGGHEQYF.

V gene TRBV29-1 combines with J gene TRBJ2-1; without DNA, the TCRdb call of TRBD2 cannot be checked. The CDR3 extends over 17 amino acids. CDR1 and CDR2 from the germline V gene are SQVTM and ANQGSEA. CDR3 protein: CSVKGLAGGPLYNEQFF.

The gene calls are TRBV14 and TRBJ1-2; TCRdb names TRBD1, which stays unverified in the absence of DNA. CDR3 size: 15 residues. From germline, CDR1 is SGHDN and CDR2 FVKESK. The CDR3 sequence: CASSQDRGRNYGYTF. Drawing the rest from reference TRBV14 and TRBJ1-2, the complete variable domain is EAGVTQFPSHSVIEKGQTVTLRCDPISGHDNLYWYRRVMGKEIKFLLHFVKESKQDESGMPNNRFLAERTGGTYSTLKVQPAELEDSGVYFCASSQDRGRNYGYTFGSGTRLTVV.

The chain joins TRBV28 to TRBJ1-1. CDR3 length: 11 amino acids. Germline-derived CDR1 and CDR2 are MDHEN and SYDVKM. The CDR3 here is CASSISSEAFF.

The chain carries TRBV29-1 and TRBJ2-7; TCRdb calls TRBD1, which cannot be checked without DNA. The CDR3 is made up of 15 amino acids. Germline V CDR1 and CDR2: SQVTM, ANQGSEA. The CDR3 sequence is CSVEGDRPSSYEQYF.

The rearrangement links TRBV20-1 to TRBJ2-3; TCRdb outputs TRBD1, but without DNA this stays unchecked. The germline V gene encodes CDR1 DFQATT and CDR2 SNEGSKA (reference sequence). This CDR3 is 14 amino acids long. CDR3 region: CSANAPPSTDTQYF.

This chain connects TRBV29-1 to TRBJ1-1; checking the TCRdb D call of TRBD1 is not possible without DNA. CDR1 and CDR2 (germline): SQVTM, ANQGSEA. This CDR3 spans 12 amino acids. The CDR3 spells CSVEQGNTEAFF.

The chain recombines TRBV12-3 or TRBV12-4 with TRBJ2-1; TCRdb's D gene call, TRBD1, goes unchecked for lack of DNA. The CDR3 extends over 13 amino acids. CDR3 sequence: CASSSDRNNEQFF.

The V and J genes are TRBV16 and TRBJ1-4; there is no DNA to check the TCRdb D call of TRBD1. Germline assignment: CDR1 KGHSY and CDR2 FQNENV. The CDR3 extends over 18 amino acids. This CDR3 reads CASSQGLPPGPTNEKLFF.

This clonotype is labeled medium-sized based on frequency. V and J are TRBV28 and TRBJ2-7; the TCRdb D gene call, TRBD2, has no DNA to confirm it. Germline V gives CDR1 MDHEN, CDR2 SYDVKM. The CDR3 contains 15 residues. CDR3 sequence: CASTPLASGEYEQYF.

The genes are TRBV19 and TRBJ2-1; TCRdb proposes TRBD1, but this gene call is untestable without DNA. The CDR3 contains 12 residues. Germline V lookup: CDR1 LNHDA, CDR2 SQIVND (reference sequence). The CDR3: CASSIGGHQQFF.

V usage is TRBV28 and J usage is TRBJ2-7; the D call from TCRdb, TRBD1, cannot be confirmed without DNA. The CDR3 contains 13 residues. Germline CDR1 reads MDHEN; CDR2 reads SYDVKM. The CDR3 sequence is CASSLPGLREQYF.

The rearrangement joins TRBV7-7 to TRBJ2-7. CDR1 SSHAT and CDR2 FNYEAQ come from the germline V gene (reference sequence). The CDR3 is made up of 13 amino acids. This CDR3 reads CASSLDLSYEQYF.

Frequency places this clonotype as medium-sized. The chain employs TRBV7-6 and TRBJ2-7; absent DNA, TCRdb's TRBD1 call cannot be checked. The CDR3 contains 14 residues. Germline V gives CDR1 SGHVS, CDR2 FNYEAQ. The CDR3 region is CASSHRTGSSEQYF.

This chain uses TRBV7-9 with TRBJ1-4. Looked up from germline, CDR1 is SEHNR and CDR2 is FQNEAQ (reference sequence). The CDR3 totals 15 residues. The chain's CDR3 is CASSLDPQGYEKLFF.

CDR3 residues: CASSLNGAHNEQFF. The chain has TRBV12-3 or TRBV12-4 and TRBJ2-1. The CDR3 loop spans 14 amino acids.

J is TRBJ2-2 and V is TRBV28; TCRdb reports TRBD1, a call that lacks DNA to check it against. There are 16 residues in the CDR3. Germline V CDR1 and CDR2: MDHEN, SYDVKM. The chain's CDR3 is CASSSRQLRVTGELFF.

The chain recombines TRBV20-1 with TRBJ1-5; there is no DNA to check the TCRdb D call of TRBD1. The CDR3 extends over 14 amino acids. Germline V gives CDR1 DFQATT, CDR2 SNEGSKA (reference sequence). The chain's CDR3 is CSALLRLQGQPQHF.

V gene TRBV28 combines with J gene TRBJ2-3. The CDR3 consists of 11 residues. CDR1 is MDHEN, CDR2 SYDVKM, per germline. The chain's CDR3 is CASSFVDTQYF. Full variable domain (remainder filled in from reference TRBV28 and TRBJ2-3): DVKVTQSSRYLVKRTGEKVFLECVQDMDHENMFWYRQDPGLGLRLIYFSYDVKMKEKGDIPEGYSVSREKKERFSLILESASTNQTSMYLCASSFVDTQYFGPGTRLTVL.

The J gene is TRBJ2-3, the V gene TRBV7-8; TCRdb outputs TRBD2, but without DNA this stays unchecked. The CDR3 has 15 amino acids. Germline CDR1 is SGHVS and CDR2 is FQNEAQ. The CDR3 here is CASSLGAGASDTQYF. The whole variable domain, filled in from reference TRBV7-8 and TRBJ2-3, reads GAGVSQSPRYKVAKRGQDVALRCDPISGHVSLFWYQQALGQGPEFLTYFQNEAQLDKSGLPSDRFFAERPEGSVSTLKIQRTQQEDSAVYLCASSLGAGASDTQYFGPGTRLTVL.

CDR3 in amino acids: CSVLRDNNEQFF. The rearrangement joins TRBV29-1 to TRBJ2-1; without DNA, the TCRdb call of TRBD1 cannot be checked. Germline V gives CDR1 SQVTM, CDR2 ANQGSEA. This CDR3 region has 12 residues.

The rearrangement uses TRBV19 and TRBJ1-1; the D call of TRBD1 rests on TCRdb alone, since no DNA is present to check it. This CDR3 contains 13 residues. Germline V lookup: CDR1 LNHDA, CDR2 SQIVND (reference sequence). The CDR3 here is CASSSTGVTEAFF.

The chain links TRBV7-2 to TRBJ1-5. CDR3 length equals 13 residues. The germline CDR1 and CDR2 sequences are SGHTA and FQGNSA. CDR3 sequence reads: CASSLKRAQPQHF.

The chain is built from TRBV5-4 and TRBJ2-7; without DNA, the TCRdb call of TRBD1 cannot be checked. The CDR3 contains 14 residues. Germline CDR1 is SGHNT and CDR2 is YYREEE (reference sequence). The CDR3 loop is CASREQGSSYEQYF.

The chain has TRBV28 and TRBJ2-7; TCRdb picks TRBD1, but there is no DNA to check that call. The CDR3 totals 17 residues. The germline gives CDR1 MDHEN, CDR2 SYDVKM. Here the CDR3 reads CASSLFFLSEGSYEQYF.

The J gene is TRBJ2-5, the V gene TRBV5-4; there is no DNA to check the TCRdb D call of TRBD1. This CDR3 has 15 residues. Germline values: CDR1 SGHNT, CDR2 YYREEE (reference sequence). The CDR3: CASSAGQGQQETQYF. The full variable domain, its missing parts supplied by reference TRBV5-4 and TRBJ2-5, is ETGVTQSPTHLIKTRGQQVTLRCSSQSGHNTVSWYQQALGQGPQFIFQYYREEENGRGNFPPRFSGLQFPNYSSELNVNALELDDSALYLCASSAGQGQQETQYFGPGTRLLVL.

The chain carries TRBV7-2 and TRBJ2-2; with no DNA, the TCRdb D assignment of TRBD1 cannot be verified. The CDR3 totals 14 residues. CDR1 is SGHTA and CDR2 is FQGNSA in the germline V gene. CDR3 protein: CASSSLQETGELFF.